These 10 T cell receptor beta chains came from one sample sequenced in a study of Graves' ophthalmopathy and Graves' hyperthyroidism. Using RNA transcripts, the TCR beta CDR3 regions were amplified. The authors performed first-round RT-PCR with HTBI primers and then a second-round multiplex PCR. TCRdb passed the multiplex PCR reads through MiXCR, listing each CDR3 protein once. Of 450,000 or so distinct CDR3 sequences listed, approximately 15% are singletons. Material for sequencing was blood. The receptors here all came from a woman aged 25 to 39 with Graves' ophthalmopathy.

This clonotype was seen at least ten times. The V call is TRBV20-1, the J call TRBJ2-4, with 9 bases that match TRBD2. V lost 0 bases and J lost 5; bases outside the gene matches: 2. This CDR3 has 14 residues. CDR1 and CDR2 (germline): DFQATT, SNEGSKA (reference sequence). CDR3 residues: CSARDRTSENIQYF. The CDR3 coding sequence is TGCAGTGCTAGAGACCGGACTAGCGAAAACATTCAGTACTTC.

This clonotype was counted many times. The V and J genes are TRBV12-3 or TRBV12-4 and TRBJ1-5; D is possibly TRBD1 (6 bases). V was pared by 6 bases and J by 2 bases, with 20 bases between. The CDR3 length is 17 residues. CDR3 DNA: TGTGCCAGCAGCTTTAGGGTAGGGGGGTTGGGCAATCAGCCCCAGCATTTT. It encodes CASSFRVGGLGNQPQHF.

CDR3 sequence: CASTPLQGAGGYTF. Here the CDR3 DNA reads TGTGCCAGCACACCACTACAGGGGGCCGGTGGCTACACCTTC. The V call is TRBV2, the J call TRBJ1-2; TRBD1 matches 9 bases. Trimming cost V 7 bases and J 7 bases; bases outside gene matches: 10. The CDR3 extends over 14 amino acids. The germline V gene encodes CDR1 SNHLY and CDR2 FYNNEI.

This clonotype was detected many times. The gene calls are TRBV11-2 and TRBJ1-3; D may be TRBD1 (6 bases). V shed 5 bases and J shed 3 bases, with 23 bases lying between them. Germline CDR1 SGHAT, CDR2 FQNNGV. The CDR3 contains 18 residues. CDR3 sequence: CASSQRKDSYWVGNTIYF. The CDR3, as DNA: TGTGCCAGCAGCCAACGAAAGGACAGCTACTGGGTTGGAAACACCATATATTTT.

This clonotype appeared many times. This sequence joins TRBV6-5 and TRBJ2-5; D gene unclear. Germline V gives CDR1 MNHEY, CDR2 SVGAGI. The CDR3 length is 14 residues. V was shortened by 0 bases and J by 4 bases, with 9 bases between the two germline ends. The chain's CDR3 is CASSYSERPETQYF. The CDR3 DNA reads TGTGCCAGCAGTTACTCGGAAAGGCCAGAGACCCAGTACTTC.

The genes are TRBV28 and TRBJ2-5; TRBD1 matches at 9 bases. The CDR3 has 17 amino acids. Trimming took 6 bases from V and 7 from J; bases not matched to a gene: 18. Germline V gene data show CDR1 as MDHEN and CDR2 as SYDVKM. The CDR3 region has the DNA TGTGCCAGCAGCTATCTCGCGGGACAGGGCTCCAGGGCGACCCAGTACTTC. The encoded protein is CASSYLAGQGSRATQYF.

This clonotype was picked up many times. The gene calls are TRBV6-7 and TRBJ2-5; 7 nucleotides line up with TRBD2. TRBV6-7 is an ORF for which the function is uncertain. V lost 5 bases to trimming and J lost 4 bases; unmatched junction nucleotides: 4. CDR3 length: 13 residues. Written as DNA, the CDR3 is TGTGCCAGCAGTAGGGGACTACTAGAGACCCAGTACTTC. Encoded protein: CASSRGLLETQYF.

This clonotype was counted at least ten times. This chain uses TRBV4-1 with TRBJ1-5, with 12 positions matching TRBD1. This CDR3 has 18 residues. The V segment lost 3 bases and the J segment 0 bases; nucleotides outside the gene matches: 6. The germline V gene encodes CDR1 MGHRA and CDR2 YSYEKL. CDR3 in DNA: TGCGCCAGCAGCCAGGCCGGGACAGGGGGCTATAGCAATCAGCCCCAGCATTTT. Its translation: CASSQAGTGGYSNQPQHF.

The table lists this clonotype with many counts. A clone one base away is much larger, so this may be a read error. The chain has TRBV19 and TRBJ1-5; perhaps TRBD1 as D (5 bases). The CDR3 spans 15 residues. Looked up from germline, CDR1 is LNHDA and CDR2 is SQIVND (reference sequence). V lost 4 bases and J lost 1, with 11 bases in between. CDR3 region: CASSTRDPSNQPQHF. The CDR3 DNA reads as TGTGCCAGTAGTACCCGGGACCCAAGCAATCAGCCCCAGCATTTT.

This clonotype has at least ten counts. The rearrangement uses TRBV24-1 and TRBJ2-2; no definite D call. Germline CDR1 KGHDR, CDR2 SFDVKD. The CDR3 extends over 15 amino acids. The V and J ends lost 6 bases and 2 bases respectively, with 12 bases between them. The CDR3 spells CATSSRIINTGELFF. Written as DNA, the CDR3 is TGTGCCACCAGTTCAAGGATTATTAACACCGGGGAGCTGTTTTTT.